This T cell receptor beta chain appears in the sequencing data of a study of shared clonotypes between healthy human individuals. Findings and caveats of the study: Several donors held about 5% of naive CD4 clonotypes in common. Non-shared clonotypes displayed generation probabilities falling below those of clonotypes present in all four donors. Rarefaction exposed incomplete sorted-subset sequencing despite large depth.

Germline V gene sequence: CDR1 MDHEN, CDR2 SYDVKM. V shed 5 bases and J shed 0 bases, with 5 bases lying between them. This CDR3 comprises 14 residues. A note on this clone: Its specificity is not known.

Generated by immunoSEQ multiplex PCR, the TCRdb table keeps only in-frame clones and is missing some. Of about 2.3 million clones listed, roughly 93% are singletons. V is TRBV28 and J is TRBJ2-6; no clear D. The TCR comes from a man between 18 and 29 years old in good health. Some clones in this sample may be carry-over from other donors' samples. The sequencing input was naive CD4+ T cells from PBMCs. Subset: CD45RA+ positively selected. This CDR3 is CASSKPSGANVLTF. DNA for the CDR3: TGTGCCAGCAGTAAACCCTCTGGGGCCAACGTCCTGACTTTC.